The 29 T cell receptor beta chains presented below share a single source sample, sequenced in a study of blood T cell repertoires in COVID-19. Sequencing was performed with immunoSEQ multiplex PCR; in TCRdb, only in-frame clones are kept and a portion is missing. The sample shows some 58,000 clones, around four fifths of them seen only once. The sequencing input was peripheral blood. The receptors stem from a man between 60 and 75 years old with COVID-19, enrolled during active disease.

The chain combines TRBV27 with TRBJ1-6; 11 positions agree with TRBD1. Germline values: CDR1 MNHEY, CDR2 SMNVEV (reference sequence). V lost 3 bases, J lost 10 bases, and 5 bases stayed unmatched. The CDR3 has 15 residues. The CDR3 DNA is TGTGCCAGCAGTTTTAGGGACAGGGGGTACTCACCCCTCCACTTT. Its protein product is CASSFRDRGYSPLHF.

The chain employs TRBV12-5 and TRBJ2-7; TRBD1 matches at 11 bases. Germline CDR1 and CDR2: LGHNT and FRNRAP. This CDR3 has 15 amino acids. The V segment lost 2 bases and the J segment 1 base; nucleotides outside the gene matches: 1. The CDR3 loop reads CASGLRDRGSYEQYF. CDR3 sequence (DNA): TGTGCTAGTGGTTTGAGGGACAGGGGGTCCTACGAGCAGTACTTC.

V usage is TRBV11-3 and J usage is TRBJ2-7; 9 bases line up with TRBD1. The CDR3 is 13 residues long. With V trimmed by 3 bases and J by 5 bases, 2 bases remained unmatched. Germline loops: CDR1 SGHNT, CDR2 YENEEA. CDR3 protein: CASSLDRGHEQYF. In DNA, the CDR3 is TGTGCCAGCAGCTTGGACAGGGGCCACGAGCAGTACTTC.

The chain uses TRBV27 and TRBJ2-1; 13 bases are a match to TRBD2. Germline assignment: CDR1 MNHEY and CDR2 SMNVEV (reference sequence). V trimming: 5 bases; J trimming: 3 bases; junction bases outside the gene matches: 10. The CDR3 loop spans 18 amino acids. The CDR3 protein is CASSTTGLAGKDYNEQFF. In DNA, the CDR3 is TGTGCCAGCAGTACAACGGGACTAGCGGGGAAGGACTACAATGAGCAGTTCTTC.

The rearrangement joins TRBV7-9 to TRBJ2-7; tentative D call: TRBD2 (6 bases). V dropped 5 bases and J dropped 2 bases, with 10 bases sitting between them. This CDR3 comprises 13 residues. Germline V gene sequence: CDR1 SEHNR, CDR2 FQNEAQ (reference sequence). The CDR3 nucleotides are TGTGCCAGCAGCCAAGGGGAGGCCTACGAGCAGTACTTC. Translated, it gives CASSQGEAYEQYF.

As to this clone: At the DNA level, this CDR3 is encoded by other sequences in the same sample as well. V gene TRBV3-1 (or the pseudogene TRBV3-2) combines with J gene TRBJ1-2; no reliable D call. Trimming cost V 1 base and J 4 bases, with 4 bases left between them. The CDR3 covers 12 residues. The germline CDR1 and CDR2 sequences are LGHDT and YNNKEL (reference sequence). The CDR3 loop is CASSQGGYGYTF. The DNA of the CDR3 is TGTGCCAGCAGCCAAGGAGGCTATGGCTACACCTTC.

The chain is built from TRBV2 and TRBJ2-1, with 7 bases that match TRBD1. Trimming removed 6 bases from V and 8 bases from J; junction bases left unmatched: 7. This CDR3 contains 13 residues. Germline V CDR1 and CDR2: SNHLY, FYNNEI. The CDR3 reads CASSTNRGYEQFF. CDR3 coding DNA: TGTGCCAGCAGCACGAACAGGGGATATGAGCAGTTCTTC.

The chain recombines TRBV15 with TRBJ1-2; 12 bases map to TRBD1. The length of the CDR3 is 14 residues. In germline, CDR1 is LNHNV, CDR2 YYDKDF (reference sequence). The ends lost 6 bases at V and 8 bases at J; junction bases unmatched: 7. The CDR3 loop is CATSPGQGARGYTF. DNA of the CDR3: TGTGCCACCAGTCCGGGACAGGGGGCGCGGGGCTACACCTTC.

The chain joins TRBV6-2 or TRBV6-3 to TRBJ1-6, with 7 bases aligning to TRBD1. V lost 2 bases to trimming and J lost 7 bases; unmatched junction nucleotides: 5. This CDR3 is built from 15 residues. CDR1 and CDR2 from the germline V gene are MNHEY and SVGEGT. The CDR3 DNA follows: TGTGCCAGCAGTTACCAGGGGGTGCCAAATTCACCCCTCCACTTT. Translating gives CASSYQGVPNSPLHF.

V is TRBV7-2 and J is TRBJ1-5; 7 nucleotides agree with TRBD1. In germline, CDR1 is SGHTA, CDR2 FQGNSA. The CDR3 contains 17 residues. V trimming: 4 bases; J trimming: 1 base; junction bases outside the gene matches: 10. CDR3 region: CASSSRQTGISNQPQHF. The DNA of the CDR3 is TGTGCCAGCAGCTCTAGACAGACAGGGATAAGCAATCAGCCCCAGCATTTT.

The chain is built from TRBV5-4 and TRBJ2-5; 9 nucleotides agree with TRBD1. CDR3 length equals 15 residues. Germline CDR1 and CDR2: SGHNT and YYREEE (reference sequence). The V segment lost 4 bases and the J segment 3 bases; nucleotides outside the gene matches: 7. The CDR3 DNA follows: TGTGCCAGCAGCCACCTCTGGACAGGGGAAGAGACCCAGTACTTC. It specifies CASSHLWTGEETQYF.

V and J are TRBV2 and TRBJ2-3; D remains ambiguous. This CDR3 contains 15 residues. Germline values: CDR1 SNHLY, CDR2 FYNNEI. The germline V and J ends were trimmed by 7 bases and 8 bases, with 22 bases remaining between them. The CDR3 sequence is CASNPEAPSIVTQYF. Here the CDR3 DNA reads TGTGCCAGCAATCCCGAGGCCCCTTCCATTGTTACGCAGTATTTT. The whole variable domain, remainder taken from reference TRBV2 and TRBJ2-3, is EPEVTQTPSHQVTQMGQEVILRCVPISNHLYFYWYRQILGQKVEFLVSFYNNEISEKSEIFDDQFSVERPDGSNFTLKIRSTKLEDSAMYFCASNPEAPSIVTQYFGPGTRLTVL.

The J gene is TRBJ2-3, the V gene TRBV27, with TRBD2 identical over 11 bases. This CDR3 contains 17 residues. Germline V lookup: CDR1 MNHEY, CDR2 SMNVEV (reference sequence). Unmatched junction bases numbered 7, after V lost 0 bases and J lost 5 bases. For the CDR3, the DNA is TGTGCCAGCAGTTTATCAGGGGCTAGCGGGAGGAAAGATACGCAGTATTTT. As protein: CASSLSGASGRKDTQYF.

CDR3 nucleotide sequence: TGTGCCCACAGCGATCCCCAGGGTAACTATGGCTACACCTTC. It yields the protein CAHSDPQGNYGYTF. This chain links TRBV2 with TRBJ1-2, with D possibly TRBD1 on 5 matching bases. From germline, CDR1 is SNHLY and CDR2 FYNNEI. CDR3 length: 14 residues. Trimming removed 11 bases at V and 1 base at J, with 17 bases between.

About this clone: Different DNA sequences within this sample yield the same CDR3. The V and J genes are TRBV19 and TRBJ2-1; TRBD1 matches at 7 bases. The V segment lost 6 bases and the J segment 0 bases; nucleotides outside the gene matches: 5. This CDR3 is built from 15 residues. CDR1 LNHDA and CDR2 SQIVND come from the germline V gene (reference sequence). CDR3 in amino acids: CASRPDRSSYNEQFF. DNA for the CDR3: TGTGCCAGTAGGCCGGACAGGAGCTCCTACAATGAGCAGTTCTTC.

The chain has TRBV9 and TRBJ2-7; 8 bases map to TRBD1. The length of the CDR3 is 15 residues. Looked up from germline, CDR1 is SGDLS and CDR2 is YYNGEE. V lost 4 bases, J lost 5 bases, and 11 bases stayed unmatched. CDR3: CASSLTTGGKNEQYF. DNA for the CDR3: TGTGCCAGCAGCCTTACTACAGGGGGGAAGAACGAGCAGTACTTC. The full variable domain, in which reference TRBV9 and TRBJ2-7 provide the parts outside the CDR3, is DSGVTQTPKHLITATGQRVTLRCSPRSGDLSVYWYQQSLDQGLQFLIQYYNGEERAKGNILERFSAQQFPDLHSELNLSSLELGDSALYFCASSLTTGGKNEQYFGPGTRLTVT.

This clone is a singleton in its sample. V is TRBV5-4 and J is TRBJ2-7; no firm D call. The germline CDR1 and CDR2 sequences are SGHNT and YYREEE (reference sequence). CDR3 length: 13 amino acids. Trimming removed 0 bases from V and 3 bases from J, with 7 bases in between. The CDR3 loop is CASSLGAGYEQYF. The CDR3 bases are TGTGCCAGCAGCTTGGGGGCAGGCTACGAGCAGTACTTC.

The CDR3 DNA sequence: TGTGCCAGCAGTCACGGGTCTCTCGAGCAGTACTTC. Translation gives CASSHGSLEQYF. V is TRBV6-5 and J is TRBJ2-7, with D unclear. This CDR3 region has 12 residues. Per germline, CDR1 MNHEY and CDR2 SVGAGI. The ends were cut back, 5 bases at V and 6 bases at J, with 11 bases in the middle.

The gene calls are TRBV5-5 and TRBJ1-1; tentatively, D is TRBD1 (5 bases). The germline gives CDR1 SGHKS, CDR2 YYEKEE (reference sequence). The ends were cut back, 0 bases at V and 13 bases at J, with 19 bases in the middle. The CDR3 loop spans 14 amino acids. This CDR3 is CASSLDIPSGLGFF. In DNA form, the CDR3 reads TGTGCCAGCAGCTTGGATATACCGTCAGGGCTGGGTTTCTTT.

The count of this clone is one. The CDR3 coding sequence is TGTGCCAGCAGCTTGAGTGCCCTGACTAGGGGCTACACCTTC. It codes for CASSLSALTRGYTF. V and J are TRBV5-6 and TRBJ1-2; D gene ambiguous. This CDR3 contains 14 residues. From germline, CDR1 is SGHDT and CDR2 YYEEEE. Between the trimmed V and J ends, which lost 1 base and 8 bases, there was a span of 15 bases.

This rearrangement joins TRBV5-1 to TRBJ2-5, with TRBD1 matching 8 bases. Germline lookup yields CDR1 SGHRS and CDR2 YFSETQ. This CDR3 comprises 14 residues. With V trimmed by 3 bases and J by 3 bases, 4 bases remained unmatched. CDR3 region: CASSSGQGKETQYF. The CDR3 nucleotides read TGCGCCAGCAGCTCTGGACAGGGTAAAGAGACCCAGTACTTC.

V usage is TRBV24-1 and J usage is TRBJ2-3, with D tentatively TRBD1 (6 bases). CDR1 and CDR2 (germline): KGHDR, SFDVKD. The CDR3 length is 13 residues. Trimming took 2 bases from V and 14 from J, leaving 16 bases between them. For the CDR3, the DNA is TGTGCCACCAGTGATTCCGGGACACCAAGGAGGTATTTT. Translated: CATSDSGTPRRYF.

The rearrangement joins TRBV6-2 or TRBV6-3 to TRBJ2-7; 11 positions match TRBD2. Germline V lookup: CDR1 MNHEY, CDR2 SVGEGT. CDR3 size: 14 residues. The V and J ends lost 5 bases and 5 bases, in that order; junction bases with no gene match: 5. In nucleotides, the CDR3 is TGTGCCAGCAGTAAACTAGCGGGAGTGGACGAGCAGTACTTC. Protein: CASSKLAGVDEQYF.

V and J are TRBV7-2 and TRBJ2-2; 8 bases line up with TRBD2. Germline CDR1 and CDR2: SGHTA and FQGNSA. The trim removed 7 bases at V and 2 bases at J, leaving 6 bases unmatched. The CDR3 contains 15 residues. The CDR3, as DNA: TGTGCCAGCACCCGGGGGGGGTCAAACACCGGGGAGCTGTTTTTT. Its translation is CASTRGGSNTGELFF.

Within the sample, this clone is large. This chain joins TRBV12-3 or TRBV12-4 and TRBJ1-1, with a possible D match to TRBD1 (6 bases). The V gene lost 6 bases and the J gene lost 5 bases, with 10 bases spanning the gap. The length of the CDR3 is 12 residues. CDR3 region: CASRQGWTEAFF. In DNA form, the CDR3 reads TGTGCCAGCAGACAGGGATGGACTGAAGCTTTCTTT.

This clone was counted between two and nine times. The chain has TRBV6-1 and TRBJ1-3, with D possibly being TRBD1 (6 bases). CDR1 is MNHNS and CDR2 is SASEGT in the germline V gene. Trimming pared 2 bases from V and 7 bases from J, leaving 12 bases between. The CDR3 has 14 residues. The CDR3 DNA is TGTGCCAGCAGTGAACAGGGGCAAAGGAACACCATATATTTT. Protein product: CASSEQGQRNTIYF.

V is TRBV10-2 and J is TRBJ1-1; 7 bases fit TRBD1. Germline V gives CDR1 WSHSY, CDR2 SAAADI. The CDR3 has 13 residues. With V trimmed by 6 bases and J by 6 bases, 7 bases remained unmatched. The CDR3 coding sequence is TGCGCCAGCAGAATGACAGGGATGGCTGAAGCTTTCTTT. This encodes CASRMTGMAEAFF.

This clone was detected only a few times. The chain carries TRBV30 and TRBJ1-1; a weak D match, TRBD1 (6 bases). The germline gives CDR1 GTSNPN, CDR2 SVGIG (reference sequence). V lost 7 bases and J lost 3, with 15 bases in between. CDR3 length equals 13 residues. The CDR3 protein is CALGQPMYTEAFF. In nucleotides, the CDR3 is TGTGCCTTAGGACAGCCGATGTACACTGAAGCTTTCTTT.

The chain is built from TRBV5-1 and TRBJ1-2; tentative D call: TRBD1 (6 bases). Germline assignment: CDR1 SGHRS and CDR2 YFSETQ. Deletions cut 4 bases from V and 4 bases from J, with 23 bases between. The CDR3 is 17 amino acids. CDR3 coding DNA: TGCGCCAGCAGCCCTCGAGGTCAGGCCCAGGGGCCCTATGGCTACACCTTC. This encodes CASSPRGQAQGPYGYTF.